The clone carrying this T cell receptor (beta chain) was recorded at least ten times. The sequenced fragment ends 3 residues before the CDR3 boundary, so the rest is inferred from the germline J gene. This specimen comes from a study of T cell clonality in common variable immunodeficiency. Assay: immunoSEQ multiplex PCR; the TCRdb copy retains only in-frame clones and omits some. This sample has some 52,000 clones, each found more than once. Germline CDR1 and CDR2: SGHRS and YFSETQ. The CDR3 is made up of 15 amino acids. Trimming cost V 0 bases and J 4 bases, with 11 bases left between them. Sequencing input: peripheral blood mononuclear cells. The J gene is TRBJ1-3, the V gene TRBV5-1; D is possibly TRBD1 (5 bases). The clonotype originates from a person aged 18 to 70 in good health. Partial CDR3 DNA: TGCGCCAGCAGCTTGGCCGGGGGAAGAGGAAACACC. It encodes CASSLAGGRGNT. The CDR3, in full, reads CASSLAGGRGNTIYF.